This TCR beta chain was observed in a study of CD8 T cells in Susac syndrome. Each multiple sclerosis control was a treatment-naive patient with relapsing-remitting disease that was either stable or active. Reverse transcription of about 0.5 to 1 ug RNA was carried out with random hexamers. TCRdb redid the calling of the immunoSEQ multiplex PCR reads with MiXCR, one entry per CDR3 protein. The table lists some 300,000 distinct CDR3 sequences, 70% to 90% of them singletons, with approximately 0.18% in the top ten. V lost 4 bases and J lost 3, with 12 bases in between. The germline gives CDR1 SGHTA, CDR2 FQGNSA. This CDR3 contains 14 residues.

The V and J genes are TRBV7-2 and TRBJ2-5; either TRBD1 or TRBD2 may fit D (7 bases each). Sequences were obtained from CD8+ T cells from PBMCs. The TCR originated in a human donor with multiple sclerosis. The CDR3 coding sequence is TGTGCCAGCAGCTCGCGGGGGACAGAAGAGACCCAGTACTTC. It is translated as CASSSRGTEETQYF.